A single sample is the source of the 25 T cell receptor beta chains below, sequenced in a study of cytomegalovirus exposure and HLA in healthy donors. The PCR used 60 Vbeta and 13 Jbeta primers. Sequencing used immunoSEQ multiplex PCR; TCRdb keeps in-frame clones, though not all of them. The listing records more than 110,000 clones. Sequencing was done on a sample of PBMCs. These receptors originate from a man aged 35-49 years in good health and CMV-seronegative.

This chain links TRBV11-3 with TRBJ2-1, with D perhaps given as TRBD1 or TRBD2 (5 bases each). CDR1 is SGHNT and CDR2 is YENEEA in the germline V gene. The CDR3 length is 15 residues. Trimming pared 5 bases from V and 6 bases from J, leaving 17 bases between. CDR3 DNA: TGTGCCAGCAGCGTAGGGGTGGGAGTTGGCAATGAGCAGTTCTTC. Its protein is CASSVGVGVGNEQFF. Supplemented by reference TRBV11-3 and TRBJ2-1, the full variable domain reads EAGVVQSPRYKIIEKKQPVAFWCNPISGHNTLYWYLQNLGQGPELLIRYENEEAVDDSQLPKDRFSAERLKGVDSTLKIQPAELGDSAVYLCASSVGVGVGNEQFFGPGTRLTVL.

Written as DNA, the CDR3 is TGTGCCAGCAGCCGGTATAAGAGGCCCGCCTACGAGCAGTACTTC. This encodes CASSRYKRPAYEQYF. This chain connects TRBV14 to TRBJ2-7; no reliable D call. Trimming took 4 bases from V and 2 from J, leaving 15 bases between them. Germline V gene lookup returns CDR1 SGHDN and CDR2 FVKESK. The CDR3 length is 15 residues. Using reference TRBV14 and TRBJ2-7 for the parts outside the CDR3, the full variable domain is EAGVTQFPSHSVIEKGQTVTLRCDPISGHDNLYWYRRVMGKEIKFLLHFVKESKQDESGMPNNRFLAERTGGTYSTLKVQPAELEDSGVYFCASSRYKRPAYEQYFGPGTRLTVT.

The rearrangement uses TRBV19 and TRBJ1-6; D is ambiguous. This CDR3 comprises 16 residues. Trimming removed 4 bases at V and 10 bases at J, with 20 bases between. CDR1 LNHDA and CDR2 SQIVND come from the germline V gene (reference sequence). Written as DNA, the CDR3 is TGTGCCAGTAGTACCCGACCCCAACAAAGAGGATCACCCCTCCACTTT. Translating gives CASSTRPQQRGSPLHF.

The chain joins TRBV27 to TRBJ2-1; the D gene is possibly TRBD1 (6 bases). The ends were cut back, 4 bases at V and 4 bases at J, with 23 bases in the middle. The CDR3 loop spans 18 amino acids. The germline gives CDR1 MNHEY, CDR2 SMNVEV (reference sequence). The CDR3 DNA sequence: TGTGCCAGCAGTTCAATAGCAACCCTGGACAGAGAATACAATGAGCAGTTCTTC. Protein: CASSSIATLDREYNEQFF.

This rearrangement joins TRBV19 to TRBJ2-3, with TRBD2 as a possible D gene (5 bases). Trimming cost V 5 bases and J 0 bases, with 12 bases left between them. The germline V gene has CDR1 LNHDA and CDR2 SQIVND (reference sequence). There are 15 residues in the CDR3. The CDR3 nucleotides read TGTGCCAGTAGTGGAGGACTGGCTAGCACAGATACGCAGTATTTT. It is translated as CASSGGLASTDTQYF.

The chain combines TRBV19 with TRBJ2-6, with 8 bases lining up with TRBD1. J gave up 0 bases and V 6 bases, and 4 bases lay outside the gene matches. CDR1 is LNHDA and CDR2 is SQIVND in the germline V gene (reference sequence). The length of the CDR3 is 16 residues. This chain's CDR3 is CASRGTGTSGANVLTF. The CDR3 region has the DNA TGTGCCAGTAGAGGGACAGGCACCTCTGGGGCCAACGTCCTGACTTTC. The variable domain in full, completed from reference TRBV19 and TRBJ2-6, reads DGGITQSPKYLFRKEGQNVTLSCEQNLNHDAMYWYRQDPGQGLRLIYYSQIVNDFQKGDIAEGYSVSREKKESFPLTVTSAQKNPTAFYLCASRGTGTSGANVLTFGAGSRLTVL.

J is TRBJ2-7 and V is TRBV12-5; D perhaps matches TRBD2 (6 bases). CDR3 length: 12 amino acids. The V end was cut by 10 bases, the J end by 2 bases, with 12 bases between. The V gene's germline CDR1 is LGHNT and CDR2 FRNRAP. The CDR3 reads CATKGLAYEQYF. The CDR3 DNA sequence: TGTGCTACTAAGGGACTGGCCTACGAGCAGTACTTC.

CDR3 protein: CASGVVPGNGELFF. The CDR3 coding sequence is TGTGCCAGCGGAGTGGTGCCAGGGAACGGGGAGCTGTTTTTT. The genes are TRBV2 and TRBJ2-2, with D tentatively TRBD1 (5 bases). Germline CDR1 and CDR2: SNHLY and FYNNEI. The ends were cut back, 8 bases at V and 7 bases at J, with 17 bases in the middle. This CDR3 has 14 amino acids.

The genes are TRBV6-4 and TRBJ2-7, with 9 bases matching TRBD1. The CDR3 is 14 amino acids. From germline, CDR1 is MRHNA and CDR2 SNTAGT. After removal of 6 bases from V and 4 bases from J, the junction contained 7 bases not matched to a gene. In DNA, the CDR3 is TGTGCCAGCAGCCCGGGACAGGGAGGGTACGAGCAGTACTTC. This translates into CASSPGQGGYEQYF.

J is TRBJ1-3 and V is TRBV5-1; 7 nucleotides match TRBD1. Looked up from germline, CDR1 is SGHRS and CDR2 is YFSETQ. This CDR3 is 17 amino acids long. V lost 3 bases to trimming and J lost 0 bases; unmatched junction nucleotides: 9. Here the CDR3 reads CASSSSRDSFSGNTIYF. The CDR3 region has the DNA TGCGCCAGCAGCTCCTCCCGGGACAGCTTCTCTGGAAACACCATATATTTT. Supplemented by reference TRBV5-1 and TRBJ1-3, the full variable domain reads KAGVTQTPRYLIKTRGQQVTLSCSPISGHRSVSWYQQTPGQGLQFLFEYFSETQRNKGNFPGRFSGRQFSNSRSEMNVSTLELGDSALYLCASSSSRDSFSGNTIYFGEGSWLTVV.

V gene TRBV19 combines with J gene TRBJ2-2; D perhaps matches TRBD2 (5 bases). From germline, CDR1 is LNHDA and CDR2 SQIVND (reference sequence). This CDR3 region has 14 residues. V lost 5 bases, J lost 6 bases, and 13 bases lay in between. The CDR3 DNA follows: TGTGCCAGTAGTGTGACGGGGTTTGCCGGGGAGCTGTTTTTT. Translating gives CASSVTGFAGELFF.

The gene calls are TRBV7-2 and TRBJ2-7, with TRBD2 as a possible D gene (5 bases). CDR1 is SGHTA, CDR2 FQGNSA, per germline. This CDR3 spans 13 amino acids. V gave up 5 bases and J gave up 9 bases, with 17 bases separating them. Written as DNA, the CDR3 is TGTGCCAGCAGCCCCAGACGGGCGGGCTGGCAGTACTTC. This encodes CASSPRRAGWQYF.

J is TRBJ1-1 and V is TRBV19; D is ambiguous. The CDR3 has 11 amino acids. The germline V and J ends were trimmed by 7 bases and 7 bases, with 10 bases remaining between them. CDR1 LNHDA and CDR2 SQIVND come from the germline V gene (reference sequence). CDR3 loop: CASNGRGEAFF. CDR3 DNA: TGTGCCAGTAACGGTCGGGGTGAAGCTTTCTTT.

The V gene is TRBV18, the J gene TRBJ2-5; D might be TRBD2 (6 bases). The CDR3 is 14 residues long. Germline V lookup: CDR1 KGHSH, CDR2 LQKENI. Deletions cut 3 bases from V and 1 base from J, with 9 bases between. The CDR3 is CASSPLASQETQYF. In DNA, the CDR3 is TGTGCCAGCTCACCCCTAGCGTCCCAAGAGACCCAGTACTTC.

This chain connects TRBV7-6 to TRBJ1-5; 7 nucleotides agree with TRBD1. Germline V gene lookup returns CDR1 SGHVS and CDR2 FNYEAQ. The V and J ends lost 5 bases and 2 bases, in that order; junction bases with no gene match: 6. The CDR3 runs to 15 residues. The CDR3 DNA reads as TGTGCCAGCAGCCAAGAACAGGGGCGCAATCAGCCCCAGCATTTT. It yields the protein CASSQEQGRNQPQHF.

V usage is TRBV6-1 and J usage is TRBJ1-2; 10 bases are a match to TRBD1. Trimming took 11 bases from V and 3 from J; bases not matched to a gene: 0. Germline CDR1 reads MNHNS; CDR2 reads SASEGT. The CDR3 has 11 amino acids. The CDR3 DNA reads as TGTGCCGGACAGGGGGACTATGGCTACACCTTC. This sequence encodes CAGQGDYGYTF.

The chain links TRBV5-1 to TRBJ2-6; D is perhaps TRBD1 (5 bases). CDR1 and CDR2 from the germline V gene are SGHRS and YFSETQ. The CDR3 extends over 15 amino acids. V shed 2 bases and J shed 0 bases, with 6 bases lying between them. CDR3 amino acids: CASSFQGSGANVLTF. The CDR3, as DNA: TGCGCCAGCAGCTTCCAGGGCTCTGGGGCCAACGTCCTGACTTTC.

The genes are TRBV5-4 and TRBJ2-5; D not certain. The CDR3 length is 13 residues. The germline gives CDR1 SGHNT, CDR2 YYREEE (reference sequence). V was cut by 0 bases and J by 4 bases, with 7 bases left in between. The CDR3 DNA reads as TGTGCCAGCAGCTTGGCCGCAGGAGAGACCCAGTACTTC. This sequence encodes CASSLAAGETQYF.

The rearrangement links TRBV10-1 to TRBJ2-5; 12 bases match TRBD2. The CDR3 sequence is 21 residues long. Germline V gives CDR1 WNHNN, CDR2 SYGVQD (reference sequence). V lost 3 bases and J lost 2; bases outside the gene matches: 19. The CDR3 DNA is TGCGCCAGCAGTGACTTAAGGCTAGCGGGGGGGAAGGTGGTTTTTCAAGAGACCCAGTACTTC. This encodes CASSDLRLAGGKVVFQETQYF.

The V call is TRBV4-3, the J call TRBJ2-7; D remains unclear. V lost 2 bases and J lost 3, with 8 bases in between. Germline loops: CDR1 LGHNA, CDR2 YSLEER. CDR3 size: 13 residues. The CDR3 nucleotides are TGCGCCAGCAGCCAACAGACTTACTACGAGCAGTACTTC. Protein: CASSQQTYYEQYF.

V is TRBV7-9 and J is TRBJ2-2; TRBD1 is a possible D gene (5 bases). CDR3 length equals 15 residues. Trimming shortened V by 5 bases and J by 4 bases, and 14 bases separated the two germline ends. Germline V CDR1 and CDR2: SEHNR, FQNEAQ (reference sequence). The CDR3 here is CASSQTEWGTGELFF. The CDR3 coding sequence is TGTGCCAGCAGCCAGACAGAATGGGGCACCGGGGAGCTGTTTTTT.

The chain links TRBV7-6 to TRBJ2-5; 7 nucleotides line up with TRBD1. The CDR3 contains 15 residues. CDR1 and CDR2 from the germline V gene are SGHVS and FNYEAQ. The trim removed 4 bases at V and 4 bases at J, leaving 9 bases unmatched. CDR3 sequence (DNA): TGTGCCAGCAGCTCGTGGACAGGCGTCGGAGAGACCCAGTACTTC. It yields the protein CASSSWTGVGETQYF.

The chain carries TRBV18 and TRBJ1-5; D may be TRBD1 (5 bases). The CDR3 is made up of 16 amino acids. Trimming pared 2 bases from V and 1 base from J, leaving 12 bases between. CDR1 is KGHSH and CDR2 is LQKENI in the germline V gene. For the CDR3, the DNA is TGTGCCAGCTCACCAGATTCGGCAGGGAGCAATCAGCCCCAGCATTTT. Protein product: CASSPDSAGSNQPQHF.

The chain recombines TRBV27 with TRBJ2-7, with TRBD2 identical over 9 bases. CDR1 is MNHEY, CDR2 SMNVEV, per germline (reference sequence). V dropped 6 bases and J dropped 1; count of bases not matched to a gene: 16. CDR3 length: 18 amino acids. The CDR3: CASRPYAGGGAKSYEQYF. CDR3 sequence (DNA): TGTGCCAGCAGACCATATGCAGGCGGGGGGGCCAAATCCTACGAGCAGTACTTC.

The genes are TRBV6-5 and TRBJ1-1; the D gene is possibly TRBD1 (6 bases). Germline lookup yields CDR1 MNHEY and CDR2 SVGAGI. V lost 6 bases and J 4 bases, leaving 12 bases between the germline ends. This CDR3 region has 13 residues. The CDR3 protein is CASRGGQLTEAFF. CDR3 in DNA: TGTGCCAGCAGGGGCGGACAGCTCACTGAAGCTTTCTTT.